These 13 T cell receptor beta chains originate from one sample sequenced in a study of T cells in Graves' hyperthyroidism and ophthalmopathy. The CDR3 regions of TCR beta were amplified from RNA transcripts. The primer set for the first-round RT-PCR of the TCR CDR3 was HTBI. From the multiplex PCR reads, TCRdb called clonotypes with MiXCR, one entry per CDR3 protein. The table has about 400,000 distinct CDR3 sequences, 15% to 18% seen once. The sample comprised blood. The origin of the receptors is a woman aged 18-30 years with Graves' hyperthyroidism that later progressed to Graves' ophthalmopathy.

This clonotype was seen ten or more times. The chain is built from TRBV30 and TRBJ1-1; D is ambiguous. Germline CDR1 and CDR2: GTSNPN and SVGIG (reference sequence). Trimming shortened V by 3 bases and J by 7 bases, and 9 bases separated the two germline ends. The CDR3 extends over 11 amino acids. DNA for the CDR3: TGTGCCTGGAGGGTGTTCGGTGAAGCTTTCTTT. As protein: CAWRVFGEAFF.

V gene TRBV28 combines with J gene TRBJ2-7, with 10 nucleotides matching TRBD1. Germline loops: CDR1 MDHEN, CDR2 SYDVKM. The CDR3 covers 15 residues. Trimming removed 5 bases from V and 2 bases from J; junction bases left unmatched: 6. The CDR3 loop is CASSPPGQGPYEQYF. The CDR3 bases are TGTGCCAGCAGTCCTCCGGGACAGGGGCCCTACGAGCAGTACTTC.

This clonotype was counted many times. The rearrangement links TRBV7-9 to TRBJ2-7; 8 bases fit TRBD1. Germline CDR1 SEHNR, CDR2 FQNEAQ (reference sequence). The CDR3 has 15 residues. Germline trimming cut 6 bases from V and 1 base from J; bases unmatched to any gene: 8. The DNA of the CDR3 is TGTGCCAGCAGTTTGTCGGACAGGGCTTCCTACGAGCAGTACTTC. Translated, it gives CASSLSDRASYEQYF. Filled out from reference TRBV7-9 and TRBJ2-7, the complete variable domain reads DTGVSQNPRHKITKRGQNVTFRCDPISEHNRLYWYRQTLGQGPEFLTYFQNEAQLEKSRLLSDRFSAERPKGSFSTLEIQRTEQGDSAMYLCASSLSDRASYEQYFGPGTRLTVT.

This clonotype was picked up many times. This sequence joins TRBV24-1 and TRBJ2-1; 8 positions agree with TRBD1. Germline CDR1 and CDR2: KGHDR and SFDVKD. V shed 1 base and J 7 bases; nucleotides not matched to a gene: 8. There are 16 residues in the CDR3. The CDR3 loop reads CATSDLGGTGGNEQFF. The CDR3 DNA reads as TGTGCCACCAGTGATTTAGGGGGCACAGGGGGGAATGAGCAGTTCTTC.

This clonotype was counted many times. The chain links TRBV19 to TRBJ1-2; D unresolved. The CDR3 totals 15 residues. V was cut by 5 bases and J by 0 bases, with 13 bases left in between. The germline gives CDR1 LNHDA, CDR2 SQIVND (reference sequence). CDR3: CASSSWTGTNYGYTF. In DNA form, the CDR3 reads TGTGCCAGTAGTTCTTGGACGGGGACTAACTATGGCTACACCTTC.

CDR3 amino acids: CASSLFLAGETQYF. CDR3 DNA: TGTGCCAGCAGCTTATTTCTAGCGGGAGAGACCCAGTACTTC. The chain links TRBV11-2 to TRBJ2-5, with 8 bases lining up with TRBD2. Germline V gives CDR1 SGHAT, CDR2 FQNNGV. The CDR3 is made up of 14 amino acids. Trimming took 2 bases from V and 4 from J; bases not matched to a gene: 3.

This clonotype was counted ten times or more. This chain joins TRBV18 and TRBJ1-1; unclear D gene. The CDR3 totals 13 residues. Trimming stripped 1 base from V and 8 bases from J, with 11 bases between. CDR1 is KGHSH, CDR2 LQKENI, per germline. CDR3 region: CASSPLGIREAFF. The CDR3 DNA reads TGTGCCAGCTCACCACTGGGGATAAGAGAAGCTTTCTTT.

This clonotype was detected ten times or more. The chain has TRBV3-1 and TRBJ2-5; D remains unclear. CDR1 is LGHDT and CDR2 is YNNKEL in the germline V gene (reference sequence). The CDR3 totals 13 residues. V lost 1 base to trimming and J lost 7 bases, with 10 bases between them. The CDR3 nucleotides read TGTGCCAGCAGCCAAGTCCCAAGACGGACCCAGTACTTC. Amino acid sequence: CASSQVPRRTQYF.

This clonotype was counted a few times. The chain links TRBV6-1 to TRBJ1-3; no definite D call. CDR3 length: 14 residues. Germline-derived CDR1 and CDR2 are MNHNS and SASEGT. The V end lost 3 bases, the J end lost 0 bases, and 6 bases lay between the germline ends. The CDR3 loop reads CASSDAVSGNTIYF. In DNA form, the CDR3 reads TGTGCCAGCAGTGACGCCGTCTCTGGAAACACCATATATTTT.

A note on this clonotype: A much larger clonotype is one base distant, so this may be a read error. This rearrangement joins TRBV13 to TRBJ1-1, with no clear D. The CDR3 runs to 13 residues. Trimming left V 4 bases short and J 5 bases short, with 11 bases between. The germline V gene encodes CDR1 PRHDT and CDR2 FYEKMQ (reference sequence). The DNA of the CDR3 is TGTGCCAGCAGCTCAGATCCCGAGACTGAAGCTTTCTTT. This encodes CASSSDPETEAFF.

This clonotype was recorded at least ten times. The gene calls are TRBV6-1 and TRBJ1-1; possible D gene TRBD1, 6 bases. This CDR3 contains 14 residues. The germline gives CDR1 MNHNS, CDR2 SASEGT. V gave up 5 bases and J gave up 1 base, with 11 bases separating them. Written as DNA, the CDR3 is TGTGCCAGCAGTAGGGACACTCCGAACACTGAAGCTTTCTTT. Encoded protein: CASSRDTPNTEAFF.

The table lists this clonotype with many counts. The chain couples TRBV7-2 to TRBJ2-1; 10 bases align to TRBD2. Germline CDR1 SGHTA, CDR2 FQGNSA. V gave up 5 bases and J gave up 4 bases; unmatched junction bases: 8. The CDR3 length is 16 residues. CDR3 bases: TGTGCCAGCAGCCCCGAGGGTAGCGGGAGGTACAATGAGCAGTTCTTC. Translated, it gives CASSPEGSGRYNEQFF.

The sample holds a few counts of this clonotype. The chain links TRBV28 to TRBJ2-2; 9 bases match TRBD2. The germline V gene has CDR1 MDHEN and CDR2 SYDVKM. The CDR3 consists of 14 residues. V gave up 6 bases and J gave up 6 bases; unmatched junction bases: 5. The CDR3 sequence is CASSRTSAAGELFF. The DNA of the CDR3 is TGTGCCAGCAGCCGGACTAGCGCCGCCGGGGAGCTGTTTTTT. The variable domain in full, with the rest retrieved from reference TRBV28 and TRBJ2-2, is DVKVTQSSRYLVKRTGEKVFLECVQDMDHENMFWYRQDPGLGLRLIYFSYDVKMKEKGDIPEGYSVSREKKERFSLILESASTNQTSMYLCASSRTSAAGELFFGEGSRLTVL.